This entry features one T cell receptor beta chain sequence. The target of this receptor is not known. No per-base quality is available; no much larger clone lies one base away. The data belong to a study of chronic HIV infection and antiretroviral therapy (dated by TCRdb to about 2015). The germline ends are 4 bases apart after V is trimmed by 1 base and J by 0 bases. The CDR1 and CDR2 encoded by the germline V gene are MNHEY and SVGEGT. The cysteine opens and the phenylalanine closes a CDR3 of 15 amino acids. CDR3 DNA only is kept here, 45 bases in frame from base 1. Preparation of the library involved 5' RACE. Instrument used: Illumina MiSeq. The raw public data were reprocessed by TCRdb itself: fastp quality trimming at Q25, MiXCR clonotype calling, in-frame beta chains only. CDR3 protein duplicates are merged, each entry listing the most common genes and DNA. The sample profile shows approximately 40,000 distinct CDR3 sequences; 8.2% of them were found once. The top ten constitute roughly 2.8% of the sample.

The rearranged segments are TRBV6-2 or TRBV6-3 and TRBJ2-6; the D gene is not confidently resolved. The receptor's source is an adult who had HIV and had not received antiretroviral therapy, or was an uninfected healthy control (not recorded which). Sequenced input: peripheral blood. The base sequence is TGTGCCAGCAGTTACTATGGCTCTGGGGCCAACGTCCTGACTTTC. The translation is CASSYYGSGANVLTF.